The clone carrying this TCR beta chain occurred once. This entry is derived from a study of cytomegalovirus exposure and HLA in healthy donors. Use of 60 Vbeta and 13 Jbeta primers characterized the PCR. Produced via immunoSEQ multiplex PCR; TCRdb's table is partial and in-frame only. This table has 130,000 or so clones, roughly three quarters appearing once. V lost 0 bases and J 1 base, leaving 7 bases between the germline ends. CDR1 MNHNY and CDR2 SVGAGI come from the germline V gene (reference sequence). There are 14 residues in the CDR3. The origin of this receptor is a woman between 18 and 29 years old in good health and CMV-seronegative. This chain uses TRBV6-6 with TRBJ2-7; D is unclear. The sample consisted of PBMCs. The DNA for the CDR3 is TGTGCCAGCAGTTACTCTGCGTCGTCCTACGAGCAGTACTTC. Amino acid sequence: CASSYSASSYEQYF.